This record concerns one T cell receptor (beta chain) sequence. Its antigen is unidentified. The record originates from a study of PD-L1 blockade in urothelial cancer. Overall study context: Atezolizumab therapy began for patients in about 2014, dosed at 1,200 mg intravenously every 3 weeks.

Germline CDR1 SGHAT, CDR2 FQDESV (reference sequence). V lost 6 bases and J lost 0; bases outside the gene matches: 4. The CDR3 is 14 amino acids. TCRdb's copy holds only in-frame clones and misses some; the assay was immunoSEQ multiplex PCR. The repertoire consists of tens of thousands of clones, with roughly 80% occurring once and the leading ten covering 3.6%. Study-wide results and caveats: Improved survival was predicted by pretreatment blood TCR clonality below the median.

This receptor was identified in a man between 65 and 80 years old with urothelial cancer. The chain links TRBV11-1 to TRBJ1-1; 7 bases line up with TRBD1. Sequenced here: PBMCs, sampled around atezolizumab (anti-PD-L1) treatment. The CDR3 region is CASRRGTVNTEAFF. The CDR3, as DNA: TGTGCCAGCAGAAGGGGGACAGTGAACACTGAAGCTTTCTTT.